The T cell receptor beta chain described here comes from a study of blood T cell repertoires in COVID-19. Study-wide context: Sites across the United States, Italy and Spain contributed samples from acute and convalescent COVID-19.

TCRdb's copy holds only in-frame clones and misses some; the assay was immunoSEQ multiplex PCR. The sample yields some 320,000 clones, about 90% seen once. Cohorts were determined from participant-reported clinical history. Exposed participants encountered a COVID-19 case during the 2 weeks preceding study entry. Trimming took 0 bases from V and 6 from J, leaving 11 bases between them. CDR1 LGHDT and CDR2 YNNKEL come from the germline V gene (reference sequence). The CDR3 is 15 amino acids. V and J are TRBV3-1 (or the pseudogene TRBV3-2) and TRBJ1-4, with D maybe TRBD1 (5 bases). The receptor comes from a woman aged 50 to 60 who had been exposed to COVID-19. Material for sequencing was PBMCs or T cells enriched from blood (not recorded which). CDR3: CASSQDNQGDEKLFF. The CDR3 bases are TGTGCCAGCAGCCAAGACAACCAAGGGGATGAAAAACTGTTTTTT.